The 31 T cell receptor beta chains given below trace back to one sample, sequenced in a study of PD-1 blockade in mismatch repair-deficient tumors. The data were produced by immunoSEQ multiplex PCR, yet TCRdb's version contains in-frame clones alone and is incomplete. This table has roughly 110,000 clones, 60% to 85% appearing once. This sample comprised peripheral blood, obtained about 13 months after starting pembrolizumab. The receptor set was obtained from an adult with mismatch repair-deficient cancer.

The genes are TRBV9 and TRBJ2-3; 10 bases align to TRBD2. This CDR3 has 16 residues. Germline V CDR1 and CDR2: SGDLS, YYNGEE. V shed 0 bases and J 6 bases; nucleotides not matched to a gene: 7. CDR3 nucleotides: TGTGCCAGCAGCGTAGGCCTAGCGGGAGTGGCCGATACGCAGTATTTT. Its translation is CASSVGLAGVADTQYF.

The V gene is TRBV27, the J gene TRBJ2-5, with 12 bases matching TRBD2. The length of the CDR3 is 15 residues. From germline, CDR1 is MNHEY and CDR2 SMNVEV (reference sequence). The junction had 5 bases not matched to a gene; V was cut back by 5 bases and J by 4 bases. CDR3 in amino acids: CASSPTSGRTETQYF. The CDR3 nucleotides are TGTGCCAGCAGTCCTACTAGCGGGAGGACAGAGACCCAGTACTTC.

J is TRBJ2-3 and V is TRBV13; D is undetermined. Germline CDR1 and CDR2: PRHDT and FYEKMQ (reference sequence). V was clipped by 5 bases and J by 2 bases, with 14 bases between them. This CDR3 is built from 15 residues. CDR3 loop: CASSPVVYPTDTQYF. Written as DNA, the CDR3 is TGTGCCAGCAGCCCAGTTGTTTATCCCACAGATACGCAGTATTTT.

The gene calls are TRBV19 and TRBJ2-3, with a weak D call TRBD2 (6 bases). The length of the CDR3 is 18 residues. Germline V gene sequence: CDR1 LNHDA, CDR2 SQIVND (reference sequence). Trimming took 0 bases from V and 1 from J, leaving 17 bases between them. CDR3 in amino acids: CASSIDGLKRVGTDTQYF. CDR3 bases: TGTGCCAGTAGTATAGATGGGCTCAAGCGGGTGGGCACAGATACGCAGTATTTT.

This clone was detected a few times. The CDR3 DNA reads as TGTGCCAGCAGCTTAGTATTGGGACAGGGGATTTTGTTTTTGGCTGAAGCTTTCTTT. This encodes CASSLVLGQGILFLAEAFF. The chain uses TRBV11-3 and TRBJ1-1, with 10 positions matching TRBD1. The germline gives CDR1 SGHNT, CDR2 YENEEA. Trimming removed 1 base from V and 6 bases from J; junction bases left unmatched: 17. The CDR3 runs to 19 residues.

CDR3 sequence reads: CATWDSISYEQYF. The CDR3 coding sequence is TGTGCCACCTGGGACTCAATCTCCTACGAGCAGTACTTC. The chain couples TRBV19 to TRBJ2-7; maybe TRBD2 (6 bases). The germline CDR1 and CDR2 sequences are LNHDA and SQIVND (reference sequence). The CDR3 sequence is 13 residues long. The V and J ends lost 10 bases and 0 bases respectively, with 13 bases between them.

CDR3 DNA sequence: TGTGCCAGTAGTATTTCACTAGCGGCGATCTACGAGCAGTACTTC. Translated: CASSISLAAIYEQYF. The chain uses TRBV19 and TRBJ2-7, with 8 bases matching TRBD2. Germline lookup yields CDR1 LNHDA and CDR2 SQIVND (reference sequence). There are 15 residues in the CDR3. V lost 3 bases and J lost 3; bases outside the gene matches: 7.

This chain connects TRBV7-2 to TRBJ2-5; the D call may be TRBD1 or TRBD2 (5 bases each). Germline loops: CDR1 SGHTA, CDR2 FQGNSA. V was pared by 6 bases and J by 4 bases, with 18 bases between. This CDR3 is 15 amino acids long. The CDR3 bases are TGTGCCAGCAGTTTGTTAGGTGGGGGTCGAGAGACCCAGTACTTC. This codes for CASSLLGGGRETQYF.

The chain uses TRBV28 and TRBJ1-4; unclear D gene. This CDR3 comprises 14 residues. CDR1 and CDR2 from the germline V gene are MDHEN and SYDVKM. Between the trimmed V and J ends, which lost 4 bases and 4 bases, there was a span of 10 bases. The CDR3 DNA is TGTGCCAGCAGTTCGGGCAGAATTAATGAAAAACTGTTTTTT. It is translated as CASSSGRINEKLFF.

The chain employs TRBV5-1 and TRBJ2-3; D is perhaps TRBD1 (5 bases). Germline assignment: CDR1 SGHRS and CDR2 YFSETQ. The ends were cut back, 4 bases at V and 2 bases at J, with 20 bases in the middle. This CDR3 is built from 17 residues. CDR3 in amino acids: CASSPTVGATFTDTQYF. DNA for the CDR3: TGCGCCAGCAGCCCCACGGTAGGGGCTACGTTCACAGATACGCAGTATTTT.

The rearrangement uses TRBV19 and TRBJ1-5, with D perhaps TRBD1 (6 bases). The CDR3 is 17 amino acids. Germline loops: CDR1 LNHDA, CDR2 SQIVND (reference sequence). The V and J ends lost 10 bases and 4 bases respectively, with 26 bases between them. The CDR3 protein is CATKEEQGVLRNQPQHF. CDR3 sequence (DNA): TGTGCCACTAAAGAGGAACAGGGTGTATTACGAAATCAGCCCCAGCATTTT.

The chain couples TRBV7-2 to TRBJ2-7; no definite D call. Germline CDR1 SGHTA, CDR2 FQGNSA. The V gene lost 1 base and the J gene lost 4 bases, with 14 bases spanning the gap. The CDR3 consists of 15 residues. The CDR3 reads CASSLEASYAYEQYF. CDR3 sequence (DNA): TGTGCCAGCAGCTTAGAAGCCAGCTACGCGTACGAGCAGTACTTC. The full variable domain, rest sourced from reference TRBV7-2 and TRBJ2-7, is GAGVSQSPSNKVTEKGKDVELRCDPISGHTALYWYRQSLGQGLEFLIYFQGNSAPDKSGLPSDRFSAERTGGSVSTLTIQRTQQEDSAVYLCASSLEASYAYEQYFGPGTRLTVT.

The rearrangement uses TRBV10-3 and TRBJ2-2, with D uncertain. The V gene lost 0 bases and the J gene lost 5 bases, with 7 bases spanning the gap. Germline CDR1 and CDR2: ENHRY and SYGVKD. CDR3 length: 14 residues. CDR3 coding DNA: TGTGCCATCAGTGAGTCTGGGTGGACCGGGGAGCTGTTTTTT. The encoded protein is CAISESGWTGELFF.

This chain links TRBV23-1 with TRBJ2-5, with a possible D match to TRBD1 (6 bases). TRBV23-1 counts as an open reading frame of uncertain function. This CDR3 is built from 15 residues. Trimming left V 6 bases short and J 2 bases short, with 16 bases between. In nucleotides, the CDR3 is TGCGCCAGCAGCGCCATTACAGGGTGGCAAGAGACCCAGTACTTC. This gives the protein CASSAITGWQETQYF.

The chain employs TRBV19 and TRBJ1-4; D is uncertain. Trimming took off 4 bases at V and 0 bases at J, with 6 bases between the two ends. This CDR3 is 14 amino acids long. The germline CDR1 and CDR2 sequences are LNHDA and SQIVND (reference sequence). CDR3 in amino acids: CASSRGTTNEKLFF. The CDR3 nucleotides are TGTGCCAGTAGTAGGGGAACAACTAATGAAAAACTGTTTTTT.

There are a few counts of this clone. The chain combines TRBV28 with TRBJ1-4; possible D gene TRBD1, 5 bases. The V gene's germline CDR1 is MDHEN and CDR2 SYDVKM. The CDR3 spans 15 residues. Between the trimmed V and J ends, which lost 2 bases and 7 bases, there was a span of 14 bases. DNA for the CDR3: TGTGCCAGCAGTTTAGTCCGGGGGAGAAGTGAAAAACTGTTTTTT. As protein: CASSLVRGRSEKLFF.

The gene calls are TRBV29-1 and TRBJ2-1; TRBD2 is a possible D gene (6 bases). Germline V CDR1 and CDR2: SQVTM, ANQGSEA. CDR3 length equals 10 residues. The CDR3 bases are TGCGCGGGGCGGAACAATGAGCAGTTCTTC. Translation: CAGRNNEQFF.

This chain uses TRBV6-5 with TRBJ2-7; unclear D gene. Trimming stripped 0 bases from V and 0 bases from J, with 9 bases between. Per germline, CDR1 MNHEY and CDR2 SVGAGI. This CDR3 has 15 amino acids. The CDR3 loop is CASSYSAVSSYEQYF. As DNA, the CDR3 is TGTGCCAGCAGTTACTCGGCGGTGAGCTCCTACGAGCAGTACTTC.

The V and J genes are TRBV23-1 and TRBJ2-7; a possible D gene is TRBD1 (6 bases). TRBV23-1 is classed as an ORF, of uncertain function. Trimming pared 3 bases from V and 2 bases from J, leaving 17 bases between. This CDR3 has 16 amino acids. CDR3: CASSHTTGTSTYEQYF. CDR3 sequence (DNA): TGCGCCAGCAGTCATACGACAGGAACTTCAACCTACGAGCAGTACTTC.

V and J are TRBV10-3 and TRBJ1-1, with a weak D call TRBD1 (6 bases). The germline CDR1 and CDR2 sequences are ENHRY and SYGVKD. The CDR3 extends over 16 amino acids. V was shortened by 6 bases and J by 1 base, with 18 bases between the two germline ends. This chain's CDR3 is CAIRNKRQASNTEAFF. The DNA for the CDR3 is TGTGCCATCAGGAACAAGCGACAGGCGTCGAACACTGAAGCTTTCTTT.

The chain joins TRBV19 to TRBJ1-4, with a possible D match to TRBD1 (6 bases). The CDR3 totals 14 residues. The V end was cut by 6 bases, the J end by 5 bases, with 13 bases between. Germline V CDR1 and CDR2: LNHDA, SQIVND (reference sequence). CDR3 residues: CASSPRDKNEKLFF. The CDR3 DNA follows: TGTGCCAGTAGCCCCCGGGACAAGAATGAAAAACTGTTTTTT.

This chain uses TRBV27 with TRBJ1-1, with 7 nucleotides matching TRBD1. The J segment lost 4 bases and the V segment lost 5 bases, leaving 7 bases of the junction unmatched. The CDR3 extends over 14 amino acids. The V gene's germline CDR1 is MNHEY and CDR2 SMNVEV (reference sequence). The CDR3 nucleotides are TGTGCCAGCAGTAGAACAGGGGCGGGCACTGAAGCTTTCTTT. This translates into CASSRTGAGTEAFF.

The CDR3 bases are TGTGCCAGCTCGGGGGGAACCTACAATGAGCAGTTCTTC. Translation gives CASSGGTYNEQFF. V usage is TRBV11-3 and J usage is TRBJ2-1; 7 bases agree with TRBD2. Looked up from germline, CDR1 is SGHNT and CDR2 is YENEEA. The V and J ends lost 8 bases and 2 bases, in that order; junction bases with no gene match: 3. The CDR3 totals 13 residues.

The CDR3 DNA reads as TGTGCCAGCAGTGGACTAGCGGGAGGGACCGGGGAGCTGTTTTTT. The encoded protein is CASSGLAGGTGELFF. This chain uses TRBV6-1 with TRBJ2-2; 14 positions match TRBD2. The CDR3 has 15 residues. Germline V gene sequence: CDR1 MNHNS, CDR2 SASEGT. The J segment lost 5 bases and the V segment lost 4 bases, leaving 0 bases of the junction unmatched.

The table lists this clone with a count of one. The CDR3 spells CASSPFPGGGHRQFF. CDR3 nucleotide sequence: TGTGCCAGCAGCCCTTTTCCGGGGGGGGGCCATCGGCAGTTCTTC. The chain employs TRBV7-9 and TRBJ2-1; 8 nucleotides match TRBD2. V lost 5 bases, J lost 12 bases, and 15 bases stayed unmatched. CDR3 length: 15 amino acids. Germline V gene sequence: CDR1 SEHNR, CDR2 FQNEAQ (reference sequence).

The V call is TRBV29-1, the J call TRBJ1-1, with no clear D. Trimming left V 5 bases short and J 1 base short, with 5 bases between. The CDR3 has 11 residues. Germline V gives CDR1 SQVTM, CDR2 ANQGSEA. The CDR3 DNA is TGCAGCGTTACCCCGAACACTGAAGCTTTCTTT. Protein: CSVTPNTEAFF. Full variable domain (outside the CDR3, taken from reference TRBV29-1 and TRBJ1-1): SAVISQKPSRDICQRGTSLTIQCQVDSQVTMMFWYRQQPGQSLTLIATANQGSEATYESGFVIDKFPISRPNLTFSTLTVSNMSPEDSSIYLCSVTPNTEAFFGQGTRLTVV.

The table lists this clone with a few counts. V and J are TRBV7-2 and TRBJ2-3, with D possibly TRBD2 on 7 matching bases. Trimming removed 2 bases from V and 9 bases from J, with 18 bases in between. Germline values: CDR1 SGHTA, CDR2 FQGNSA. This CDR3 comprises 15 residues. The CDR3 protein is CASSLSAGAPGTQYF. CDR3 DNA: TGTGCCAGCAGCTTATCCGCGGGGGCCCCTGGAACGCAGTATTTT. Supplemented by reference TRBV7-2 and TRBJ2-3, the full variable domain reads GAGVSQSPSNKVTEKGKDVELRCDPISGHTALYWYRQSLGQGLEFLIYFQGNSAPDKSGLPSDRFSAERTGGSVSTLTIQRTQQEDSAVYLCASSLSAGAPGTQYFGPGTRLTVL.

CDR3 protein: CASRNDRGSHEQYF. The CDR3 region has the DNA TGCGCCAGCAGAAACGACAGGGGTTCTCACGAGCAGTACTTC. This chain uses TRBV4-1 with TRBJ2-7, with 8 positions matching TRBD1. V gave up 6 bases and J gave up 5 bases; unmatched junction bases: 9. This CDR3 contains 14 residues. The germline CDR1 and CDR2 sequences are MGHRA and YSYEKL.

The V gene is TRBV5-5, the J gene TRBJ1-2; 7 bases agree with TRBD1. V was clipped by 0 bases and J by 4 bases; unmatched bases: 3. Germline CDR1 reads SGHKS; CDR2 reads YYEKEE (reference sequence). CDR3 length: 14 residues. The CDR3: CASSLGDSLYGYTF. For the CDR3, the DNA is TGTGCCAGCAGCTTGGGGGACAGCCTCTATGGCTACACCTTC.

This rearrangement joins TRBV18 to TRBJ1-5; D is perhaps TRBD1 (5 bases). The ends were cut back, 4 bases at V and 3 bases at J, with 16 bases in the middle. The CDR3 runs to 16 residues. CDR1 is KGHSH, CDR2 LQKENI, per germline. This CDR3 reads CASSQTLGRYNQPQHF. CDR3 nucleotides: TGTGCCAGCTCACAGACGCTGGGACGGTACAATCAGCCCCAGCATTTT.

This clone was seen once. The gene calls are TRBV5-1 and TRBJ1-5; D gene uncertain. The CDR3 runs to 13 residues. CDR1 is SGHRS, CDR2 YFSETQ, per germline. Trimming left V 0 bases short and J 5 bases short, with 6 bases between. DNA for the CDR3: TGCGCCAGCAGCTTGGAGCCGTATCAGCCCCAGCATTTT. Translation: CASSLEPYQPQHF.